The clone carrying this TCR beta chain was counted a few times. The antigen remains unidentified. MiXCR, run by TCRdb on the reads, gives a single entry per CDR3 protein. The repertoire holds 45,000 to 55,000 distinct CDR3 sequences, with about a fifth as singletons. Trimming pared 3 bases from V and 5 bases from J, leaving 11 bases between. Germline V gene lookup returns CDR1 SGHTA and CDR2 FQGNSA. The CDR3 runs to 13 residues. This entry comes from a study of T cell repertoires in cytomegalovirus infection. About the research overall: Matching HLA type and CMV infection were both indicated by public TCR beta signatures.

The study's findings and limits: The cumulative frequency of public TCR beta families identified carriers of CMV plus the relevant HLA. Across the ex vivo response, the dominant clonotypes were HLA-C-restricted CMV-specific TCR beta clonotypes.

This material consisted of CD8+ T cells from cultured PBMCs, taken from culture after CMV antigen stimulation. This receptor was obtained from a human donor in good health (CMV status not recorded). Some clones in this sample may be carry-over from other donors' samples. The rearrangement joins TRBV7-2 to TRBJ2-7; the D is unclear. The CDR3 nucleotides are TGTGCCAGCAGCTTCCCCCCCCTCCACGAGCAGTACTTC. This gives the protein CASSFPPLHEQYF.